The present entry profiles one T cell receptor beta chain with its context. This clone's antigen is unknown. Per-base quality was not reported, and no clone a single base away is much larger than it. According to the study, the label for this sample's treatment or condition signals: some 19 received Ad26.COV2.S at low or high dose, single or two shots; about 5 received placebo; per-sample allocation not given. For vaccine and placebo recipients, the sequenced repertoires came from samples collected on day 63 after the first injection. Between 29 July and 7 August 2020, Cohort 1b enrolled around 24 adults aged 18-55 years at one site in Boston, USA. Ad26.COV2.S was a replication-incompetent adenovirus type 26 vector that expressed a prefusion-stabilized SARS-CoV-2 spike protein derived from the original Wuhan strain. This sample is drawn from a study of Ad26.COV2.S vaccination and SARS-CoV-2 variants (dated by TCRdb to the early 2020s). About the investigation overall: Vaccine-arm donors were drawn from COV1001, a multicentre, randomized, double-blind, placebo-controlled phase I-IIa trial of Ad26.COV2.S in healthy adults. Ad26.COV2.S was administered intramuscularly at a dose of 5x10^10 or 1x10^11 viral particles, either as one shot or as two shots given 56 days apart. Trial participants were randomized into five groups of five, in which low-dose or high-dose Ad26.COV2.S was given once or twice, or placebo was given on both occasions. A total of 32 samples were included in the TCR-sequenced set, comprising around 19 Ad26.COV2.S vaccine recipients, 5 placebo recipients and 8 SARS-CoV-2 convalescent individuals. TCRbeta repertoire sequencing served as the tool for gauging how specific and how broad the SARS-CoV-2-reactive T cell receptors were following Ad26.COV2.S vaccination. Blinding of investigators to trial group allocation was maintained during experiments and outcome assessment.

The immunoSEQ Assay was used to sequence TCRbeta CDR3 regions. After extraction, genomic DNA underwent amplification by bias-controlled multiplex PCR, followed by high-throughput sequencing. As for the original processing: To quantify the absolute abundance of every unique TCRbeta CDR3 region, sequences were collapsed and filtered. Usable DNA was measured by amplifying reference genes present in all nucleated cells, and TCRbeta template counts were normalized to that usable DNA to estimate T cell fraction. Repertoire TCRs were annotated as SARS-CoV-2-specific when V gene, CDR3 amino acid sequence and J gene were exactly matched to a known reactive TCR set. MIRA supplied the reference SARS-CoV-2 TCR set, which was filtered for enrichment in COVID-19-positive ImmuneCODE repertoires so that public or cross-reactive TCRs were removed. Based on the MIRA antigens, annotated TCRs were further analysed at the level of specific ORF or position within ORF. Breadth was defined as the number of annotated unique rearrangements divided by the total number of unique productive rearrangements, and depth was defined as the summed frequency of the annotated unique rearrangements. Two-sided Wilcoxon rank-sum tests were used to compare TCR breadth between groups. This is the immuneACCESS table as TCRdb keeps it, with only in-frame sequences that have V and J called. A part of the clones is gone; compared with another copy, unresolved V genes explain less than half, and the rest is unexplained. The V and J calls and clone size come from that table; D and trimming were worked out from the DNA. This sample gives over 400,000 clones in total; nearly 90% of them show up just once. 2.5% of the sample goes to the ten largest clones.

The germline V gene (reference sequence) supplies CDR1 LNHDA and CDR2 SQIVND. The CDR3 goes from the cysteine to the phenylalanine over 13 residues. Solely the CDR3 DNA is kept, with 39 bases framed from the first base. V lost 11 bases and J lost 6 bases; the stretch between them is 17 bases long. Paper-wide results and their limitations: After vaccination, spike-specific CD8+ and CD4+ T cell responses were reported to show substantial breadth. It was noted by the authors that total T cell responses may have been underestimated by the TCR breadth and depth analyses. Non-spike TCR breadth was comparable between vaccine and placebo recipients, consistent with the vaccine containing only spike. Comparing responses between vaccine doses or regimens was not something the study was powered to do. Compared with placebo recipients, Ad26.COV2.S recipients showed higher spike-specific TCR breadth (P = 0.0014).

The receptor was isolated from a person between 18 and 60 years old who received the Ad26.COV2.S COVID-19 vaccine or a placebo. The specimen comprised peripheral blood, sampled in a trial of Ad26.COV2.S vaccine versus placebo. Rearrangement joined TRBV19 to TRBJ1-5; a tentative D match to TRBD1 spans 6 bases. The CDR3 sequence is CAVGRGIGQPQHF. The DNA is TGTGCCGTTGGCAGGGGTATCGGTCAGCCCCAGCATTTT.